The clone carrying this TCR beta chain appeared once. V lost 6 bases to trimming and J lost 7 bases, with 13 bases between them. Germline lookup yields CDR1 MDHEN and CDR2 SYDVKM. The CDR3 totals 13 residues. This entry is derived from a study of blood T cell repertoires in COVID-19. Study details: The origin of the acute and convalescent COVID-19 samples was the United States, Italy and Spain. The analysed material was cDNA or gDNA that came from T cells, B-cell-depleted T cells, or PBMCs.

The repertoire was sequenced with immunoSEQ multiplex PCR; TCRdb's copy has only in-frame clones and lacks some. The table shows approximately 330,000 clones, with approximately 83% occurring only once. Everyone who took part was about 18 to 90 years old, and they came from about 25 US areas. Cohort assignment relied on participant-reported clinical history. The receptor comes from a woman in her thirties or forties with acute COVID-19. The sequencing input was PBMCs or T cells enriched from blood (not recorded which). The chain combines TRBV28 with TRBJ1-5; D might be TRBD1 (6 bases). This CDR3 is CASRTNRVQPQHF. CDR3 DNA: TGTGCCAGCAGAACGAACAGGGTACAGCCCCAGCATTTT.